A single T cell receptor (beta chain) is shown here with its context. CD45RO-CCR7+CD27+CD95- cells counted as naive CD8+ T cells. These data belong to a study of CXCR3-negative and CXCR3-positive naive CD8 T cells. Germline V gives CDR1 LNHDA, CDR2 SQIVND (reference sequence). The CDR3 consists of 14 residues. The TRB cDNA libraries were prepared by 5' RACE with UMI labels. TCRdb re-called the 5' RACE reads; every CDR3 protein appears as one record, without DNA. The sample totals tens of thousands of distinct CDR3 sequences. Sample: naive CXCR3- CD8+ T cells from blood. Subset meaning: CD45RO-CCR7+CD27+CD95- naive CD8+ T cells lacking CXCR3 (TNR3-). This receptor was obtained from a human donor in good health. Some clones in this sample may be carry-over from other donors' samples. The gene calls are TRBV19 and TRBJ1-1. The CDR3: CASSINLMNTEAFF.